This T cell receptor beta chain was captured by sequencing in a study of CD8+ T cells in alopecia areata. Treatment denoted: oral pan-JAK inhibitor, 5-10 mg twice daily. Lesional scalp punch biopsies and peripheral blood were collected from alopecia areata patients. PBMCs were stained for CD3, CD4 and CD8, and CD4+ and CD8+ T cells were sorted. The authors extracted RNA and reverse transcribed it into cDNA as the sequencing template. Repertoires were generated with immunoSEQ multiplex PCR, while TCRdb's copy carries only in-frame clones and drops some. The data contain fewer than 250,000 clones, around 66% of them singletons. Study-level findings and limits: Clonality was higher in lesional than normal scalp, especially in alopecia totalis/universalis. Uncertain still, given a single nonresponder, is whether baseline CD8+ expansion links to response.

In regard to this clone: The antigen remains undetermined.

The material was CD4+ T cells sorted from blood, obtained at week 4, from a patient treated with tofacitinib. This receptor was taken from a human donor with alopecia areata.

The CDR3 DNA follows: TGTGCCAGCAGCTCCGGGCCGCCACCCCTCCACTTT. It specifies CASSSGPPPLHF. The V gene is TRBV28, the J gene TRBJ1-6; the D is unclear. The CDR3 runs to 12 residues. Germline V gene sequence: CDR1 MDHEN, CDR2 SYDVKM. V lost 6 bases, J lost 11 bases, and 11 bases lay in between.